This T cell receptor (beta chain) was sequenced in a study of human T cells and chemical hapten exposure. On the study more broadly: 2% DPC applied to a roughly 2 cm by roughly 2 cm arm area sensitized donors.

Time point indicated: patch test 3, about 24 weeks after DPC sensitization. Treatment meaning: therapeutic diphenylcyclopropenone sensitization with weekly scalp DPC. In the original workflow: Sample TCR counts, which ranged from roughly 23,224 to 750,000, had a median of 95,638. TCRdb analysed the RACE reads with MiXCR anew, one entry per CDR3 protein. These V and J calls are TCRdb output, not the study's own analysis. Here the sample spans over 75,000 distinct CDR3 sequences, under 13% being singletons. CDR3 size: 15 residues. Germline V lookup: CDR1 SGHDT, CDR2 YYEEEE. V lost 0 bases to trimming and J lost 0 bases, with 7 bases between them. This clonotype was found many times.

V usage is TRBV5-6 and J usage is TRBJ2-1, with a tentative D call TRBD2 (5 bases). Sequencing was performed on whole blood, taken in connection with sensitization to the hapten diphenylcyclopropenone (DPC). The clonotype was recovered from a woman aged 25 to 39 with alopecia areata. Some clones in this sample may be carry-over from other donors' samples. As DNA, the CDR3 is TGTGCCAGCAGCTTGGTTCGGGACTCCTACAATGAGCAGTTCTTC. It translates to CASSLVRDSYNEQFF.